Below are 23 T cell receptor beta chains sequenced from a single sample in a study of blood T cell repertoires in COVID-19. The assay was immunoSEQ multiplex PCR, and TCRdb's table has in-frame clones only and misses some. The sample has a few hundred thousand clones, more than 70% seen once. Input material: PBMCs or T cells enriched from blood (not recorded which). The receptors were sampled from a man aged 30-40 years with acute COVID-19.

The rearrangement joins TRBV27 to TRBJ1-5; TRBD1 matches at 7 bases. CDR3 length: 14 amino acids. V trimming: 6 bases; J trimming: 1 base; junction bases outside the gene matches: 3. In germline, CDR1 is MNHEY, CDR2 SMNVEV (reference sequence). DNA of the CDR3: TGTGCCAGCAGAACGACAGGGAGCAATCAGCCCCAGCATTTT. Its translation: CASRTTGSNQPQHF.

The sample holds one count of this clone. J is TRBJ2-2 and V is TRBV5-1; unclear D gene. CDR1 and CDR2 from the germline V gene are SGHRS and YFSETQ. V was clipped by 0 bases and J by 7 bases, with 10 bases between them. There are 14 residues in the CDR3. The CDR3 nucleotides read TGCGCCAGCAGCTTGGCTAGAGGTGGCGGGGAGCTGTTTTTT. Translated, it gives CASSLARGGGELFF. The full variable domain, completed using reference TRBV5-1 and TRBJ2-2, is KAGVTQTPRYLIKTRGQQVTLSCSPISGHRSVSWYQQTPGQGLQFLFEYFSETQRNKGNFPGRFSGRQFSNSRSEMNVSTLELGDSALYLCASSLARGGGELFFGEGSRLTVL.

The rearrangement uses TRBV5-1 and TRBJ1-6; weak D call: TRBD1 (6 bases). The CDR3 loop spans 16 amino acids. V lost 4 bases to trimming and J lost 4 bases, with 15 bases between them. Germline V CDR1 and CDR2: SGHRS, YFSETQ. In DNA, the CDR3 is TGCGCCAGCAGCCGGGACCCTACAGGGTATAATTCACCCCTCCACTTT. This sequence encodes CASSRDPTGYNSPLHF.

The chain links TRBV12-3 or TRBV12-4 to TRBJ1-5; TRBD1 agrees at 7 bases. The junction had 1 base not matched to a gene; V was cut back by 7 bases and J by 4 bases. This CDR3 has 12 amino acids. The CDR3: CASKGANQPQHF. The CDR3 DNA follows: TGTGCCAGCAAGGGGGCGAATCAGCCCCAGCATTTT.

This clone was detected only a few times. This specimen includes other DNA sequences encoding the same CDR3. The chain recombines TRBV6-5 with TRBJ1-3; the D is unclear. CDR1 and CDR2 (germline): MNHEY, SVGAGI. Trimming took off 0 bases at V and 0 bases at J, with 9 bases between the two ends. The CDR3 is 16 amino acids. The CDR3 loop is CASSYSPGSSGNTIYF. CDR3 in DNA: TGTGCCAGCAGTTACTCGCCTGGCAGCTCTGGAAACACCATATATTTT.

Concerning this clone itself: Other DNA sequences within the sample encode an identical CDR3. CDR3 region: CASSPGQGRTEAFF. In DNA, the CDR3 is TGTGCCAGCTCACCGGGACAGGGAAGGACTGAAGCTTTCTTT. The J gene is TRBJ1-1, the V gene TRBV18, with 9 bases aligning to TRBD1. The CDR3 covers 14 residues. Germline V gene lookup returns CDR1 KGHSH and CDR2 LQKENI. V lost 3 bases and J lost 5; bases outside the gene matches: 4.

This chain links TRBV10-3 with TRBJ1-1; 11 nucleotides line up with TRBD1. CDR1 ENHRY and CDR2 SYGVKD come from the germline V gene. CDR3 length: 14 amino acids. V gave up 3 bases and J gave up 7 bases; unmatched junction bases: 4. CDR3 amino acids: CAISDSGQGDEAFF. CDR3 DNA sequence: TGTGCCATCAGTGACTCGGGACAGGGGGATGAAGCTTTCTTT.

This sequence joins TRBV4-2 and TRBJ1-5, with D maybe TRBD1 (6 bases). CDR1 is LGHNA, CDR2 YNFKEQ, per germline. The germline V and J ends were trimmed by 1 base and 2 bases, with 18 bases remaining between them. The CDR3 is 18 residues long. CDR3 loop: CASSQGEGGYYGNQPQHF. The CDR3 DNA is TGTGCCAGCAGCCAAGGGGAGGGGGGGTATTATGGCAATCAGCCCCAGCATTTT.

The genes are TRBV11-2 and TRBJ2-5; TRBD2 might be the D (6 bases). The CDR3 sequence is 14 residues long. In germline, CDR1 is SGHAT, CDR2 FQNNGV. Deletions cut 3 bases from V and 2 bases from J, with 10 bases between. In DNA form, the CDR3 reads TGTGCCAGCAGCTTGGGACTGCCACAAGAGACCCAGTACTTC. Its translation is CASSLGLPQETQYF.

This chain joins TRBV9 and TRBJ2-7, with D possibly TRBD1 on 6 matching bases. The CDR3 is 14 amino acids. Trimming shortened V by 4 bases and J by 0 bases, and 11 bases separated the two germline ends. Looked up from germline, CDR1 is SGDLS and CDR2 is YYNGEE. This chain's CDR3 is CASSLTGNSYEQYF. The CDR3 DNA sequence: TGTGCCAGCAGCCTTACAGGGAACTCCTACGAGCAGTACTTC.

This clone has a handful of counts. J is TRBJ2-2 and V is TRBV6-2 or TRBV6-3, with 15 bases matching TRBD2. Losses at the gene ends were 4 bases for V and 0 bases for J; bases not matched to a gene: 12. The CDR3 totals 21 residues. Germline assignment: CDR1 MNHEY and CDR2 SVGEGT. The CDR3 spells CASSFFIPGLAGGPNTGELFF. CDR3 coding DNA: TGTGCCAGCAGTTTTTTTATACCGGGACTAGCGGGGGGACCGAACACCGGGGAGCTGTTTTTT.

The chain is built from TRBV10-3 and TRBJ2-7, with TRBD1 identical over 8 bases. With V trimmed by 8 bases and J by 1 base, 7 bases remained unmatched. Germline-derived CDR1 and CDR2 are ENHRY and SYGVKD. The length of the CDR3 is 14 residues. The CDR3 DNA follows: TGTGCCATCTCTTCTGGGACAGGATCCTACGAGCAGTACTTC. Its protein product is CAISSGTGSYEQYF.

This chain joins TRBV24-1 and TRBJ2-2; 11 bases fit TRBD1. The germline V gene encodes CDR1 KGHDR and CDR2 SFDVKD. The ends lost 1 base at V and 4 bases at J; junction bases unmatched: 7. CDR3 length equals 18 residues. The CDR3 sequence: CATSDFYRGQGGTGELFF. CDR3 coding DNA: TGTGCCACCAGTGATTTTTACCGGGGACAGGGGGGCACCGGGGAGCTGTTTTTT.

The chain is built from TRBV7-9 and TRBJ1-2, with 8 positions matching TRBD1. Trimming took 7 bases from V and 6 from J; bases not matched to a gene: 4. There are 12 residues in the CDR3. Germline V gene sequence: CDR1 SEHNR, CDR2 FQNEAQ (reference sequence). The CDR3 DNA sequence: TGTGCCAGCACCGGACAGGGACATGGCTACACCTTC. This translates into CASTGQGHGYTF.

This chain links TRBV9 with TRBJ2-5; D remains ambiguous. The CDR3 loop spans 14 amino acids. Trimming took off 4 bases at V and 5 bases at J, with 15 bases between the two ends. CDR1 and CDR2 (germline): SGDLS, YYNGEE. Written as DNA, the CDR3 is TGTGCCAGCAGCTCCGGCTGGCCCGGGGAGACCCAGTACTTC. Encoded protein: CASSSGWPGETQYF.

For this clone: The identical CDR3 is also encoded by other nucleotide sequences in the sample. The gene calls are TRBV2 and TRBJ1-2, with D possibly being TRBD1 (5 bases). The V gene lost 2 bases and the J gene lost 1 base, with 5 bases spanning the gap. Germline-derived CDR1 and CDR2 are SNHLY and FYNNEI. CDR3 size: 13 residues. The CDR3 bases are TGTGCCAGCAGTGAACAGGGTAACTATGGCTACACCTTC. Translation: CASSEQGNYGYTF.

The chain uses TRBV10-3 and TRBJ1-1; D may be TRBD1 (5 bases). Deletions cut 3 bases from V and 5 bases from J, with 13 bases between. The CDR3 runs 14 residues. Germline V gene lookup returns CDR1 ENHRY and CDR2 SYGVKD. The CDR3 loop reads CAISERREGTEAFF. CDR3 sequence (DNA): TGTGCCATCAGTGAACGCAGGGAAGGGACTGAAGCTTTCTTT.

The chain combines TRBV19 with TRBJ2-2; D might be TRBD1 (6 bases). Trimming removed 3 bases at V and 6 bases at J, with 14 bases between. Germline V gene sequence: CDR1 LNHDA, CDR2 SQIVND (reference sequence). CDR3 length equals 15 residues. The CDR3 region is CASSMTGRWPGELFF. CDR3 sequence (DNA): TGTGCCAGTAGTATGACAGGCCGGTGGCCCGGGGAGCTGTTTTTT.

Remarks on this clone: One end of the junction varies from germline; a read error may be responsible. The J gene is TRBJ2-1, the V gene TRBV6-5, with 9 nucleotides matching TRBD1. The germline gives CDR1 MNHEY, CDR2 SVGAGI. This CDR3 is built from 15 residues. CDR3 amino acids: CASSDSGTGSHEQFF. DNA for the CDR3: TGTGCCAGCAGTGACTCCGGGACAGGGTCGCATGAGCAGTTCTTC.

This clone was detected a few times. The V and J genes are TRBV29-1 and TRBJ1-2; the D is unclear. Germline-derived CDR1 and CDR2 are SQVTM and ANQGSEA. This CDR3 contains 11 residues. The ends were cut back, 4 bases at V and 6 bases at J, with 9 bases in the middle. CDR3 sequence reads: CSVAGRDGYTF. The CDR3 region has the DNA TGCAGCGTTGCGGGGAGGGATGGCTACACCTTC.

The CDR3 loop reads CASSQETGYGYTF. The CDR3 DNA is TGTGCCAGCAGCCAAGAAACAGGGTATGGCTACACCTTC. The chain is built from TRBV3-1 (or the pseudogene TRBV3-2) and TRBJ1-2, with TRBD1 as a possible D gene (6 bases). CDR1 is LGHDT and CDR2 is YNNKEL in the germline V gene (reference sequence). CDR3 length: 13 residues. Trimming removed 0 bases from V and 5 bases from J, with 7 bases in between.

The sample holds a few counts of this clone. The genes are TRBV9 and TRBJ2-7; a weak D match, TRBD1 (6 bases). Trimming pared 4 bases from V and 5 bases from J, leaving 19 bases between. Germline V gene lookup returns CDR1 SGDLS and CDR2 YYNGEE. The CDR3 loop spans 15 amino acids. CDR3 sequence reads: CASSKGYRDKNEQYF. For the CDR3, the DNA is TGTGCCAGCAGCAAGGGATACCGGGACAAAAACGAGCAGTACTTC.

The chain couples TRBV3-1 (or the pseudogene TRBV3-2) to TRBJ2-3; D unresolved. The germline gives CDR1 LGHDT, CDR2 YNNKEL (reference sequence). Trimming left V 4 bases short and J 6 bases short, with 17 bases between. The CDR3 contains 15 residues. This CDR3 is CASSPPGWKPDTQYF. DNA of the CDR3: TGTGCCAGCAGCCCCCCCGGGTGGAAACCTGATACGCAGTATTTT.